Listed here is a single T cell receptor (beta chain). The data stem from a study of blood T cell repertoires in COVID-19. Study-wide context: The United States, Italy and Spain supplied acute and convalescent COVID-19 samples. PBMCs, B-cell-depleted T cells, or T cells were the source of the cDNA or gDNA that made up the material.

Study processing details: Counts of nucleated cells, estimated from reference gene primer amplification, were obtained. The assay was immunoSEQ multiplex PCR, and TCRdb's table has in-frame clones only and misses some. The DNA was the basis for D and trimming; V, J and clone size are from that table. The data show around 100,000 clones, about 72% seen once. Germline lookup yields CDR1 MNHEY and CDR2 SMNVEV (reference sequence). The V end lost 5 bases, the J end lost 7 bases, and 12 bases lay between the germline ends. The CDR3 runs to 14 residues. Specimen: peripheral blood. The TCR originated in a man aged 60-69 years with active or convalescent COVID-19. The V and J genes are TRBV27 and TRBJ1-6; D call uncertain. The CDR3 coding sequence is TGTGCCAGCAGTCCGACCGGGTCAAATTCACCCCTCCACTTT. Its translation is CASSPTGSNSPLHF.